Listed here are 20 T cell receptor beta chains from one sample, sequenced in a study of blood T cell repertoires in COVID-19. The protocol was immunoSEQ multiplex PCR, while the TCRdb copy is restricted to in-frame clones and leaves out a portion. The sample contains 190,000 or so clones, around nine tenths of which appear only once. The sample taken for sequencing was peripheral blood. The receptors derive from a woman aged 18-29 years who had recovered from COVID-19.

This chain uses TRBV2 with TRBJ2-3, with 11 bases that match TRBD2. From germline, CDR1 is SNHLY and CDR2 FYNNEI. The CDR3 length is 15 residues. After removal of 7 bases from V and 0 bases from J, the junction contained 3 bases not matched to a gene. CDR3 bases: TGTGCCAGCAACGGACTAGCGGGTAGCACAGATACGCAGTATTTT. Translating gives CASNGLAGSTDTQYF.

The chain combines TRBV7-2 with TRBJ2-1, with TRBD2 matching over 14 bases. CDR1 and CDR2 from the germline V gene are SGHTA and FQGNSA. The CDR3 sequence is 15 residues long. V shed 5 bases and J 10 bases; nucleotides not matched to a gene: 7. The CDR3 loop reads CASSQGLAGVREQFF. The CDR3 DNA sequence: TGTGCCAGCAGCCAGGGACTAGCGGGAGTACGGGAGCAGTTCTTC.

The V gene is TRBV4-1, the J gene TRBJ2-6; 8 bases line up with TRBD1. V dropped 4 bases and J dropped 4; count of bases not matched to a gene: 9. The CDR3 has 17 amino acids. The V gene's germline CDR1 is MGHRA and CDR2 YSYEKL. DNA for the CDR3: TGCGCCAGCAGCCTGCTCGCAGGGGGCGCCGGGGCCAACGTCCTGACTTTC. This gives the protein CASSLLAGGAGANVLTF.

The gene calls are TRBV12-3 or TRBV12-4 and TRBJ2-5; 9 nucleotides line up with TRBD1. V gave up 8 bases and J gave up 4 bases; unmatched junction bases: 5. The CDR3 length is 13 residues. The CDR3 protein is CASADRGGETQYF. Here the CDR3 DNA reads TGTGCCAGCGCGGACAGGGGAGGAGAGACCCAGTACTTC.

The chain recombines TRBV10-3 with TRBJ2-7, with 9 nucleotides matching TRBD1. CDR1 and CDR2 (germline): ENHRY, SYGVKD. CDR3 length: 16 residues. V dropped 3 bases and J dropped 4; count of bases not matched to a gene: 10. The CDR3 bases are TGTGCCATCAGTGACGGCAGGGGGACAGGGAGTTACGAGCAGTACTTC. This sequence encodes CAISDGRGTGSYEQYF.

The gene calls are TRBV6-5 and TRBJ2-1; D perhaps matches TRBD1 (6 bases). V dropped 0 bases and J dropped 10 bases, with 13 bases sitting between them. CDR1 is MNHEY and CDR2 is SVGAGI in the germline V gene. This CDR3 spans 14 amino acids. CDR3 nucleotide sequence: TGTGCCAGCAGTTACTCGTGGGTGGGGACAGAGCAGTTCTTC. It encodes CASSYSWVGTEQFF.

The chain links TRBV4-1 to TRBJ2-7; D is uncertain. Germline V gives CDR1 MGHRA, CDR2 YSYEKL. CDR3 length: 14 residues. Trimming took 2 bases from V and 1 from J, leaving 9 bases between them. CDR3 nucleotides: TGCGCCAGCAGCCAACTTGGCAGATCCTACGAGCAGTACTTC. Its translation: CASSQLGRSYEQYF.

V usage is TRBV28 and J usage is TRBJ2-1; D unclear. CDR3 length equals 17 residues. The V end lost 1 base, the J end lost 5 bases, and 18 bases lay between the germline ends. The germline V gene encodes CDR1 MDHEN and CDR2 SYDVKM. The CDR3 region has the DNA TGTGCCAGCAGTTTATTGGTATTGATCGGAGCCGACAATGAGCAGTTCTTC. The encoded protein is CASSLLVLIGADNEQFF. Full variable domain (remainder filled in from reference TRBV28 and TRBJ2-1): DVKVTQSSRYLVKRTGEKVFLECVQDMDHENMFWYRQDPGLGLRLIYFSYDVKMKEKGDIPEGYSVSREKKERFSLILESASTNQTSMYLCASSLLVLIGADNEQFFGPGTRLTVL.

This clone was seen a single time. CDR3 region: CASSQVGGVTEAFF. The CDR3 region has the DNA TGTGCCAGCAGCCAAGTGGGGGGGGTCACTGAAGCTTTCTTT. The J gene is TRBJ1-1, the V gene TRBV3-1 (or the pseudogene TRBV3-2); TRBD1 might be the D (5 bases). Trimming left V 1 base short and J 4 bases short, with 10 bases between. CDR3 length equals 14 residues. CDR1 is LGHDT and CDR2 is YNNKEL in the germline V gene (reference sequence).

This clone was detected once. The rearrangement uses TRBV15 and TRBJ1-3; possibly TRBD1 for D (6 bases). This CDR3 comprises 17 residues. V was clipped by 0 bases and J by 8 bases, with 20 bases between them. Germline lookup yields CDR1 LNHNV and CDR2 YYDKDF (reference sequence). The CDR3 protein is CATSRDPVRQGFDTIYF. DNA of the CDR3: TGTGCCACCAGCAGAGATCCGGTCCGGCAGGGGTTTGACACCATATATTTT.

V gene TRBV11-3 combines with J gene TRBJ2-1; 8 nucleotides line up with TRBD2. Germline-derived CDR1 and CDR2 are SGHNT and YENEEA. The length of the CDR3 is 14 residues. Trimming took 2 bases from V and 7 from J; bases not matched to a gene: 4. CDR3 in DNA: TGTGCCAGCAGCTTACGGGAGGGCCTGAATGAGCAGTTCTTC. Protein: CASSLREGLNEQFF. Using reference TRBV11-3 and TRBJ2-1 for the parts outside the CDR3, the full variable domain is EAGVVQSPRYKIIEKKQPVAFWCNPISGHNTLYWYLQNLGQGPELLIRYENEEAVDDSQLPKDRFSAERLKGVDSTLKIQPAELGDSAVYLCASSLREGLNEQFFGPGTRLTVL.

The rearrangement joins TRBV6-4 to TRBJ2-1; TRBD2 matches 9 bases. CDR3 length: 15 amino acids. Germline values: CDR1 MRHNA, CDR2 SNTAGT. The trim removed 2 bases at V and 3 bases at J, leaving 2 bases unmatched. CDR3 region: CASSDPAGGYNEQFF. The CDR3 coding sequence is TGTGCCAGCAGTGACCCAGCGGGGGGCTACAATGAGCAGTTCTTC.

V usage is TRBV7-6 and J usage is TRBJ2-7; D uncertain. CDR1 is SGHVS, CDR2 FNYEAQ, per germline. V shed 4 bases and J shed 2 bases, with 9 bases lying between them. The CDR3 extends over 13 amino acids. Here the CDR3 reads CASSYRVAYEQYV. DNA for the CDR3: TGTGCCAGCAGCTATCGAGTCGCCTACGAGCAGTACGTC.

Many counts were recorded for this clone. The chain combines TRBV6-4 with TRBJ2-3; D ambiguous. This CDR3 spans 13 amino acids. The V gene's germline CDR1 is MRHNA and CDR2 SNTAGT. V lost 2 bases and J lost 2, with 5 bases in between. The CDR3, as DNA: TGTGCCAGCAGTGACGCGCCCACAGATACGCAGTATTTT. It is translated as CASSDAPTDTQYF.

Concerning this clone itself: Other DNA sequences in the sample encode the same CDR3. The rearrangement uses TRBV6-5 and TRBJ1-1, with D possibly TRBD1 on 5 matching bases. CDR3 length: 15 amino acids. In germline, CDR1 is MNHEY, CDR2 SVGAGI. With 0 bases removed from V and 2 bases from J, the gap between germline ends came to 10 bases. This CDR3 reads CASSYSIGVNTEAFF. As DNA, the CDR3 is TGTGCCAGCAGTTACTCGATAGGGGTTAACACTGAAGCTTTCTTT.

The chain links TRBV2 to TRBJ2-3, with D possibly TRBD2 on 5 matching bases. Looked up from germline, CDR1 is SNHLY and CDR2 is FYNNEI. This CDR3 contains 17 residues. Trimming pared 7 bases from V and 4 bases from J, leaving 24 bases between. CDR3 protein: CASTGEGRVRISDTQYF. The CDR3 DNA reads TGTGCCAGCACCGGTGAAGGGAGAGTGAGGATTTCAGATACGCAGTATTTT.

This clone came up once. The CDR3 region has the DNA TGTGCCAGCAGCTTAGGGCTGGGACAGGGGAAGAACACCGGGGAGCTGTTTTTT. The encoded protein is CASSLGLGQGKNTGELFF. The V and J genes are TRBV11-2 and TRBJ2-2; 10 nucleotides agree with TRBD1. The CDR3 totals 18 residues. Germline V CDR1 and CDR2: SGHAT, FQNNGV. J gave up 1 base and V 1 base, and 6 bases lay outside the gene matches.

This chain connects TRBV11-2 to TRBJ2-1; no definite D call. CDR3 length: 17 residues. Trimming took 1 base from V and 6 from J, leaving 19 bases between them. Germline CDR1 SGHAT, CDR2 FQNNGV. CDR3 in amino acids: CASSLVRNRFLRNEQFF. The CDR3 DNA sequence: TGTGCCAGCAGCTTAGTTAGGAACAGATTTTTGCGCAATGAGCAGTTCTTC.

The chain joins TRBV4-1 to TRBJ2-1; D might be TRBD1 (5 bases). There are 15 residues in the CDR3. The V gene lost 2 bases and the J gene lost 4 bases, with 12 bases spanning the gap. CDR1 is MGHRA and CDR2 is YSYEKL in the germline V gene. The CDR3 loop reads CASSQLGSGYNEQFF. The CDR3 DNA reads TGCGCCAGCAGCCAACTGGGATCAGGGTACAATGAGCAGTTCTTC.

This clone was seen just once. This sample includes further DNA sequences coding for the same CDR3. This sequence joins TRBV18 and TRBJ1-3, with D tentatively TRBD1 (5 bases). V dropped 3 bases and J dropped 0 bases, with 6 bases sitting between them. This CDR3 spans 14 amino acids. Germline lookup yields CDR1 KGHSH and CDR2 LQKENI. The CDR3 reads CASSPTDSGNTIYF. The CDR3 DNA follows: TGTGCCAGCTCACCGACAGACTCTGGAAACACCATATATTTT. The full variable domain, in which reference TRBV18 and TRBJ1-3 provide the parts outside the CDR3, is NAGVMQNPRHLVRRRGQEARLRCSPMKGHSHVYWYRQLPEEGLKFMVYLQKENIIDESGMPKERFSAEFPKEGPSILRIQQVVRGDSAAYFCASSPTDSGNTIYFGEGSWLTVV.